This T cell receptor (beta chain) stems from a study of blood T cell repertoires in COVID-19. Study in general: Collection of acute and convalescent COVID-19 samples took place in the United States, Italy and Spain. The cDNA or gDNA used as material had been derived from T cells, B-cell-depleted T cells, or PBMCs.

Trimming took 2 bases from V and 8 from J; bases not matched to a gene: 9. This CDR3 is 16 amino acids long. CDR1 and CDR2 (germline): MNHNY, SVGAGI (reference sequence). The authors' processing: How many nucleated cells were present was estimated from reference gene primer amplification. Sequencing was performed with immunoSEQ multiplex PCR; in TCRdb, only in-frame clones are kept and a portion is missing. V and J calls and clone size come straight from that table; D and trimming were deduced from the DNA. The table lists about 150,000 clones, over 70% of them singletons. This clone was found once. The source of this sequence is a man aged 45 to 65 who had recovered from COVID-19. Sample: peripheral blood. V is TRBV6-6 and J is TRBJ1-4; TRBD1 agrees at 9 bases. DNA of the CDR3: TGTGCCAGCAGTTACCCAGCGGGACAGGGAGGAGAAAAACTGTTTTTT. Its protein is CASSYPAGQGGEKLFF.